This is a list of T cell receptor beta chains from one sample in a study of shared clonotypes between healthy human individuals. Sequencing used immunoSEQ multiplex PCR; TCRdb keeps in-frame clones, though not all of them. The sample includes a few million clones, roughly 92% of them seen just once. What was sequenced was naive CD4+ T cells sorted from blood. The source of these receptors is a man younger than 35 in good health. CDR3s include the opening cysteine and the closing phenylalanine or tryptophan. Each record gives: D gene, J gene, V gene, clone size, CDR3 DNA, CDR3 protein. The D gene is left open where the match is weak. For some rows the clone size is stated as once, few or many, or as a class when expanded; others skip it.

-,TRBJ1-6,TRBV29-1,-,TGCAGCGTTAGGGGAGGGGGTAGCCAGGTTGGTTCACCCCTCCACTTT,CSVRGGGSQVGSPLHF
TRBD1,TRBJ1-1,TRBV27,-,TGTGCCAGCAGTCCAAGGGACAGGCGGTACATGAACACTGAAGCTTTCTTT,CASSPRDRRYMNTEAFF
-,TRBJ2-1,TRBV5-1,-,TGCGCCAGCAGCTTGGGGCCCCCCGGGGGCAATGAGCAGTTCTTC,CASSLGPPGGNEQFF
TRBD1,TRBJ1-1,TRBV4-1,-,TGCGCCAGCAGCCAATACAGGGGGTCGAACACTGAAGCTTTCTTT,CASSQYRGSNTEAFF
TRBD1,TRBJ1-5,TRBV5-1,-,TGCGCCAGCAGACCGTCGGAGGGGGCGATTCATCAGCCCCAGCATTTT,CASRPSEGAIHQPQHF
TRBD2,TRBJ2-7,TRBV5-1,-,TGCGCCAGCAGCGTTAGCGGGGACTCCTACGAGCAGTACTTC,CASSVSGDSYEQYF
TRBD2,TRBJ2-7,TRBV7-2,-,TGTGCCAGCAGCTTCGGAGGTGCGGGGGGGGCACGCGAGCAGTACTTC,CASSFGGAGGAREQYF
TRBD1,TRBJ2-1,TRBV28,-,TGTGCCAGCATTACAGGGGGCCGGGATTACAATGAGCAGTTCTTC,CASITGGRDYNEQFF
-,TRBJ2-7,TRBV20-1,-,TGCAGTGCTCCAAATCCCTACGAGCAGTACTTC,CSAPNPYEQYF
-,TRBJ1-2,TRBV10-3,-,TGTGCCATCAGTGAGTCGTCCCAGGTTTTGGGGACCTATGGCTACACCTTC,CAISESSQVLGTYGYTF
-,TRBJ1-2,TRBV7-9,-,TGTGCCAGCAGCTTTGCCCGGGAGGCCTATGGCTACACCTTC,CASSFAREAYGYTF
-,TRBJ1-6,TRBV9,once,TGTGCCAGCAGCGTATTGGCAGAAGGGTCCGGGGCACCCCTCCACTTT,CASSVLAEGSGAPLHF
-,TRBJ1-5,TRBV6-6,-,TGTGCCACCCGGGGAGGCAATCCACAGCCCCAGCATTTT,CATRGGNPQPQHF
TRBD2,TRBJ2-1,TRBV13,-,TGTGCCAGCAGCTTAGGTAGTATTGCTAGCGGTTTGGTGGATGAGCAGTTCTTC,CASSLGSIASGLVDEQFF
TRBD2,TRBJ2-1,TRBV9,-,TGTGCCAGCAGCGCACGAGCGGGAAGTGGTTACAATGAGCAGTTCTTC,CASSARAGSGYNEQFF
-,TRBJ2-6,TRBV30,-,TGTGCCTGGAGTGATGAGTACTCTGGGGCCAACGTCCTGACTTTC,CAWSDEYSGANVLTF
TRBD2,TRBJ2-5,TRBV6-5,once,TGTGCCAGCACCGGGGGGAGCGGGGGGGAGACCCAGTACTTC,CASTGGSGGETQYF
-,TRBJ1-2,TRBV2,-,TGTGCCAGCAGCCCCTTTCGGAAACCCTATGGCTACACCTTC,CASSPFRKPYGYTF
TRBD1,TRBJ1-2,TRBV10-3,few,TGTGCCATCAGTGCGGCCGGGGACAGGGTCGACTATGGCTACACCTTC,CAISAAGDRVDYGYTF
TRBD1,TRBJ2-1,TRBV30,-,TGTGCCTGGAGTATGGGACAGGGCCACAATGAGCAGTTCTTC,CAWSMGQGHNEQFF